This T cell receptor beta chain was identified during a study of blood T cells in healthy people across ages. The use of a sample-barcoded 5' primer and a J-beta primer mix characterized a second PCR of roughly 6 to 11 cycles. TCRdb re-analysed the 5' RACE reads in MiXCR, keeping a single row per CDR3 protein. The sample carries about 640,000 distinct CDR3 sequences, roughly 53% recorded once. CDR3 length: 14 amino acids. Per germline, CDR1 MGHDK and CDR2 SYGVNS. Isolation per sample recovered at least 6 million PBMCs. The receptor's source is a man aged 55 to 70 in good health. The J gene is TRBJ2-4, the V gene TRBV25-1; 7 nucleotides match TRBD1. The J call may be in error: the DNA end matches TRBJ2-7 better. The sequencing sample was made of blood. The CDR3 sequence: CASRRPGQTYEQYF. The CDR3 region has the DNA TGTGCCAGCAGAAGGCCGGGACAGACCTACGAGCAGTACTTC.